Below, 18 T cell receptor beta chains from the same sample are listed, as sequenced in a study of T cells after yellow fever vaccination. TCRdb re-called the 5' RACE reads with MiXCR, one entry per CDR3 protein. The sample holds hundreds of thousands of distinct CDR3 sequences, roughly an eighth seen once. Sequences were derived from PBMCs, sampled on the day of the yellow fever booster vaccination. The receptors stem from a man younger than 45 who received the YFV17D yellow fever vaccine.

This clonotype has at least ten counts. For the CDR3, the DNA is TGTGCCATCAGTGAAGGCGGACAGGGGGCCTCACCCCTCCACTTT. This translates into CAISEGGQGASPLHF. The V call is TRBV10-3, the J call TRBJ1-6, with 11 bases fitting TRBD1. The germline CDR1 and CDR2 sequences are ENHRY and SYGVKD. V lost 3 bases, J lost 10 bases, and 5 bases stayed unmatched. CDR3 size: 15 residues.

Comments on this clonotype: A read error is likely, as this CDR3 ends without the conserved phenylalanine or tryptophan. It is unclear where the CDR3 begins or ends on the DNA, so no DNA is shown, and the CDR3 is as TCRdb lists it. The chain has TRBV5-4 and TRBJ2-3; the DNA was not compared with TRBD1, the D call given in the table. The germline gives CDR1 SGHNT, CDR2 YYREEE (reference sequence). The CDR3 length equals 11 residues, ends included. CDR3 residues: CASSLERTGFL.

This clonotype has more than one count but fewer than ten. V usage is TRBV4-3 and J usage is TRBJ2-7; TRBD2 aligns across 13 bases. The germline V gene encodes CDR1 LGHNA and CDR2 YSLEER. Unmatched junction bases numbered 3, after V lost 4 bases and J lost 3 bases. The CDR3 length is 15 residues. DNA of the CDR3: TGCGCCAGCAGCCTCGGACTAGCGGGAGACTACGAGCAGTACTTC. This encodes CASSLGLAGDYEQYF.

This clonotype showed up just a few times. The J gene is TRBJ2-2, the V gene TRBV21-1. TRBV21-1 is described as a pseudogene. The CDR3 loop spans 13 amino acids. The CDR3 region has the DNA TGTGCCAGCAGCCCAATCCGCCCCGGGGAGCTGTTTTTT. It yields the protein CASSPIRPGELFF.

This clonotype showed up just a few times. The CDR3 reads CASSLGGGGADSQPQHF. In DNA, the CDR3 is TGTGCCAGCAGCTTAGGAGGTGGGGGGGCGGACAGTCAGCCCCAGCATTTT. V and J are TRBV7-9 and TRBJ1-5, with a possible D match to TRBD1 (6 bases). The CDR3 covers 17 residues. Trimming pared 1 base from V and 6 bases from J, leaving 19 bases between. CDR1 is SEHNR and CDR2 is FQNEAQ in the germline V gene (reference sequence).

The gene calls are TRBV7-8 and TRBJ1-5; D ambiguous. Germline V gene sequence: CDR1 SGHVS, CDR2 FQNEAQ. The V end was cut by 3 bases, the J end by 9 bases, with 12 bases between. CDR3 length: 13 amino acids. CDR3 coding DNA: TGTGCCAGCAGCTTCAAGCAAGCAACGCCCCAGCATTTT. Its translation: CASSFKQATPQHF.

The V call is TRBV20-1, the J call TRBJ1-1, with D unresolved. CDR3 size: 13 residues. The germline V gene encodes CDR1 DFQATT and CDR2 SNEGSKA (reference sequence). V was clipped by 3 bases and J by 1 base, with 9 bases between them. CDR3 residues: CSASGEGNTEAFF. CDR3 bases: TGCAGTGCTAGTGGGGAGGGGAACACTGAAGCTTTCTTT.

This clonotype was observed a few times. The rearrangement uses TRBV5-6 and TRBJ2-5, with 8 bases lining up with TRBD2. The trim removed 4 bases at V and 2 bases at J, leaving 7 bases unmatched. The CDR3 runs to 15 residues. Germline-derived CDR1 and CDR2 are SGHDT and YYEEEE. The CDR3 DNA follows: TGTGCCAGCAGCCCAGGGACTAGACCACAAGAGACCCAGTACTTC. Its protein is CASSPGTRPQETQYF.

This clonotype was counted a few times. The chain has TRBV20-1 and TRBJ2-2; 10 bases are shared with TRBD2. CDR1 and CDR2 (germline): DFQATT, SNEGSKA (reference sequence). The ends lost 3 bases at V and 2 bases at J; junction bases unmatched: 3. The CDR3 consists of 15 residues. The CDR3 DNA follows: TGCAGTGCTAGTAGACTAGCGGGCAACACCGGGGAGCTGTTTTTT. Amino acids: CSASRLAGNTGELFF.

This clonotype was seen a handful of times. This rearrangement joins TRBV12-3 or TRBV12-4 to TRBJ2-3; D uncertain. The CDR3 spans 14 residues. With 3 bases removed from V and 0 bases from J, the gap between germline ends came to 7 bases. The chain's CDR3 is CASSFPSSTDTQYF. DNA for the CDR3: TGTGCCAGCAGTTTCCCTTCTAGCACAGATACGCAGTATTTT.

The V gene is TRBV20-1, the J gene TRBJ2-1; 10 positions match TRBD2. The junction had 11 bases not matched to a gene; V was cut back by 5 bases and J by 7 bases. Germline V gene sequence: CDR1 DFQATT, CDR2 SNEGSKA (reference sequence). The CDR3 has 15 residues. CDR3 in DNA: TGCAGTGCTCCCGGGCGGACTAGCGGTGAGAATGAGCAGTTCTTC. Translating gives CSAPGRTSGENEQFF.

The chain is built from TRBV24-1 and TRBJ1-2, with 10 bases identical to TRBD1. Germline V CDR1 and CDR2: KGHDR, SFDVKD. The ends lost 4 bases at V and 7 bases at J; junction bases unmatched: 8. The CDR3 sequence is 15 residues long. CDR3 amino acids: CATSDATGTGVGYTF. The CDR3 nucleotides are TGTGCCACCAGTGACGCCACCGGGACAGGGGTTGGCTACACCTTC.

This clonotype was counted between two and nine times. The rearrangement uses TRBV11-2 and TRBJ2-3; a possible D gene is TRBD2 (5 bases). V was trimmed by 0 bases and J by 8 bases, leaving 12 bases between them. The CDR3 spans 14 residues. The V gene's germline CDR1 is SGHAT and CDR2 FQNNGV. CDR3 sequence reads: CASSLDRDRGTQYF. The CDR3 DNA is TGTGCCAGCAGCTTAGATCGGGATCGGGGTACGCAGTATTTT.

The chain recombines TRBV12-3 or TRBV12-4 with TRBJ1-1; 8 nucleotides match TRBD1. The ends lost 7 bases at V and 8 bases at J; junction bases unmatched: 9. This CDR3 is 13 amino acids long. The CDR3: CASNPEGQEEAFF. The DNA of the CDR3 is TGTGCCAGCAACCCTGAGGGACAGGAGGAAGCTTTCTTT.

This clonotype has more than one count but fewer than ten. The V and J genes are TRBV6-2 or TRBV6-3 and TRBJ1-1; 9 bases line up with TRBD1. V was pared by 10 bases and J by 0 bases, with 12 bases of the junction left unmatched. Germline CDR1 and CDR2: MNHEY and SVGEGT. This CDR3 comprises 16 residues. The CDR3 region has the DNA TGTGCCACAAACCGGGGACAGGGTAATATGAACACTGAAGCTTTCTTT. The encoded protein is CATNRGQGNMNTEAFF.

This clonotype appeared a few times. The CDR3 DNA reads as TGTGCCGGAGGGACTCCGGAAGAGACCCAGTACTTC. Its translation is CAGGTPEETQYF. V is TRBV30 and J is TRBJ2-5; the D gene is possibly TRBD2 (6 bases). V was trimmed by 8 bases and J by 3 bases, leaving 13 bases between them. The CDR3 contains 12 residues. The germline V gene has CDR1 GTSNPN and CDR2 SVGIG (reference sequence).

In its sample, this clonotype was seen a few times. This sequence joins TRBV11-2 and TRBJ2-7; D is uncertain. Trimming removed 5 bases from V and 7 bases from J, with 12 bases in between. The CDR3 spans 12 residues. The germline CDR1 and CDR2 sequences are SGHAT and FQNNGV. The CDR3 region has the DNA TGTGCCAGCAGCCGTAACGGGTTAGAGCAGTACTTC. This translates into CASSRNGLEQYF. Variable domain in full (rest from reference TRBV11-2 and TRBJ2-7): EAGVAQSPRYKIIEKRQSVAFWCNPISGHATLYWYQQILGQGPKLLIQFQNNGVVDDSQLPKDRFSAERLKGVDSTLKIQPAKLEDSAVYLCASSRNGLEQYFGPGTRLTVT.

This chain connects TRBV27 to TRBJ2-7; tentatively, D is TRBD1 or TRBD2 (5 bases each). V lost 5 bases to trimming and J lost 2 bases, with 16 bases between them. The CDR3 has 15 amino acids. Germline assignment: CDR1 MNHEY and CDR2 SMNVEV (reference sequence). CDR3 protein: CASSHTRTGPYEQYF. CDR3 nucleotides: TGTGCCAGCAGTCATACTCGGACGGGACCCTACGAGCAGTACTTC.